This T cell receptor beta chain was sequenced for a study of OX40 agonist ivuxolimab in advanced cancers. The V end lost 2 bases, the J end lost 7 bases, and 12 bases lay between the germline ends. The CDR3 runs to 13 residues. Germline lookup yields CDR1 SGHDT and CDR2 YYEEEE. Sequencing was performed with immunoSEQ multiplex PCR; in TCRdb, only in-frame clones are kept and a portion is missing. The data show about 95,000 clones, roughly nine tenths seen once. The rearrangement links TRBV5-6 to TRBJ2-5; TRBD2 might be the D (6 bases). The input for sequencing was CD4+ or CD8+ T cells sorted from blood, taken in a trial of the OX40 agonist ivuxolimab. This receptor was taken from an adult with an advanced solid tumor such as melanoma, head and neck, liver or kidney cancer. CDR3 in DNA: TGTGCCAGCAGCTTTACGGGAGCGGGGACCCAGTACTTC. Amino acid sequence: CASSFTGAGTQYF.